The rows below give T cell receptor beta chains drawn from one sample of a study of T cell responses to AZD1222 COVID-19 vaccine. The assay was immunoSEQ multiplex PCR, and TCRdb's table has in-frame clones only and misses some. Among about 120,000 clones listed, roughly 90% were seen once. Sample: peripheral blood, taken 28 days after the second AZD1222 dose. The source of these receptors is an adult who received the AZD1222 COVID-19 vaccine. CDR3s include the opening cysteine and the closing phenylalanine or tryptophan. A D gene is named only where the DNA matches it firmly. Size is omitted from some rows. Given values are once, few, many or a class for expanded clones.

abundance: -
d_gene: TRBD1
j_gene: TRBJ1-5
v_gene: TRBV19
CDR3aa: CASSKDRVNQPQHF
CDR3nt: TGTGCCAGTAGTAAAGACAGGGTAAATCAGCCCCAGCATTTT

abundance: -
d_gene: -
j_gene: TRBJ2-2
v_gene: TRBV6-2/TRBV6-3
CDR3aa: CASSPVRGDTGELFF
CDR3nt: TGTGCCAGCAGCCCAGTGAGGGGGGACACCGGGGAGCTGTTTTTT

abundance: -
d_gene: TRBD1
j_gene: TRBJ1-5
v_gene: TRBV3-1/TRBV3-2
CDR3aa: CASSPGTGRGYQPQHF
CDR3nt: TGTGCCAGCAGCCCCGGGACAGGGAGAGGGTATCAGCCCCAGCATTTT

abundance: -
d_gene: TRBD1
j_gene: TRBJ2-2
v_gene: TRBV3-1/TRBV3-2
CDR3aa: CASSPYPGGTGNTGELFF
CDR3nt: TGTGCCAGCAGCCCTTATCCAGGGGGCACCGGGAACACCGGGGAGCTGTTTTTT

abundance: -
d_gene: -
j_gene: TRBJ1-1
v_gene: TRBV5-1
CDR3aa: CASSLVSQASEAFF
CDR3nt: TGCGCCAGCAGCTTGGTATCCCAGGCGTCTGAAGCTTTCTTT

abundance: few
d_gene: -
j_gene: TRBJ1-1
v_gene: TRBV6-5
CDR3aa: CASSYRIPNTEAFF
CDR3nt: TGTGCCAGCAGTTACAGAATACCGAACACTGAAGCTTTCTTT

abundance: -
d_gene: -
j_gene: TRBJ1-2
v_gene: TRBV9
CDR3aa: CASSVAPGAAGGYTF
CDR3nt: TGTGCCAGCAGCGTAGCTCCAGGGGCGGCGGGCGGCTACACCTTC

abundance: -
d_gene: -
j_gene: TRBJ1-1
v_gene: TRBV29-1
CDR3aa: CSVGNAEAFF
CDR3nt: TGCAGCGTTGGCAACGCTGAAGCTTTCTTT

abundance: -
d_gene: TRBD1
j_gene: TRBJ2-5
v_gene: TRBV12-3/TRBV12-4
CDR3aa: CASSTGVETQYF
CDR3nt: TGTGCCAGCAGTACAGGGGTCGAGACCCAGTACTTC

abundance: once
d_gene: -
j_gene: TRBJ2-1
v_gene: TRBV18
CDR3aa: CASSPGSDSYNEQFF
CDR3nt: TGTGCCAGCTCACCAGGTAGTGACTCCTACAATGAGCAGTTCTTC

abundance: -
d_gene: -
j_gene: TRBJ2-2
v_gene: TRBV7-2
CDR3aa: CASSPTGPSTGELFF
CDR3nt: TGTGCCAGCAGCCCGACCGGCCCCAGCACCGGGGAGCTGTTTTTT

abundance: once
d_gene: TRBD1
j_gene: TRBJ1-5
v_gene: TRBV19
CDR3aa: CASSRGQVGNQPQHF
CDR3nt: TGTGCCAGTAGTAGGGGACAGGTAGGAAATCAGCCCCAGCATTTT

abundance: -
d_gene: TRBD1
j_gene: TRBJ1-4
v_gene: TRBV7-2
CDR3aa: CASSLAGRGQSNEKLFF
CDR3nt: TGTGCCAGCAGCTTAGCGGGCAGGGGGCAGTCTAATGAAAAACTGTTTTTT

abundance: -
d_gene: TRBD1
j_gene: TRBJ1-1
v_gene: TRBV6-2/TRBV6-3
CDR3aa: CASSYDRDRVPLPTEAFF
CDR3nt: TGTGCCAGCAGTTACGACCGGGACAGGGTACCCCTGCCCACTGAAGCTTTCTTT

abundance: few
d_gene: -
j_gene: TRBJ2-1
v_gene: TRBV7-9
CDR3aa: CASSWGDEQFF
CDR3nt: TGTGCCAGCAGCTGGGGAGATGAGCAGTTCTTC

abundance: -
d_gene: TRBD1
j_gene: TRBJ1-2
v_gene: TRBV29-1
CDR3aa: CSVDQNDRVGGYTF
CDR3nt: TGCAGCGTGGACCAAAACGACAGGGTTGGTGGCTACACCTTC

abundance: -
d_gene: -
j_gene: TRBJ1-2
v_gene: TRBV7-2
CDR3aa: CASSLVSAGRDGYTF
CDR3nt: TGTGCCAGCAGCTTAGTTTCCGCGGGGAGAGATGGCTACACCTTC

abundance: once
d_gene: TRBD1
j_gene: TRBJ2-5
v_gene: TRBV6-5
CDR3aa: CASRRQGQGETQYF
CDR3nt: TGTGCCAGCAGAAGACAGGGGCAGGGCGAGACCCAGTACTTC

abundance: -
d_gene: -
j_gene: TRBJ1-4
v_gene: TRBV18
CDR3aa: CASSPENEKLFF
CDR3nt: TGTGCCAGCTCACCAGAGAATGAAAAACTGTTTTTT

abundance: -
d_gene: -
j_gene: TRBJ1-5
v_gene: TRBV7-8
CDR3aa: CASSLGRVENQPQHF
CDR3nt: TGTGCCAGCAGCCTGGGGAGGGTTGAGAATCAGCCCCAGCATTTT

abundance: -
d_gene: -
j_gene: TRBJ2-3
v_gene: TRBV6-2/TRBV6-3
CDR3aa: CASSLLVGDTQYF
CDR3nt: TGTGCCAGCAGTCTCCTCGTGGGTGATACGCAGTATTTT

abundance: -
d_gene: TRBD1
j_gene: TRBJ1-2
v_gene: TRBV9
CDR3aa: CASSVEWTGHYGYTF
CDR3nt: TGTGCCAGCAGCGTAGAGTGGACAGGACATTATGGCTACACCTTC

abundance: -
d_gene: -
j_gene: TRBJ1-1
v_gene: TRBV20-1
CDR3aa: CRGRNTEAFF
CDR3nt: TGCAGGGGTAGGAACACTGAAGCTTTCTTT

abundance: -
d_gene: TRBD2
j_gene: TRBJ2-2
v_gene: TRBV19
CDR3aa: CASSMWLAGGPDTGELFF
CDR3nt: TGTGCCAGTAGTATGTGGCTAGCGGGGGGGCCGGACACCGGGGAGCTGTTTTTT

abundance: -
d_gene: TRBD1
j_gene: TRBJ1-4
v_gene: TRBV18
CDR3aa: CASSPDRATNEKLFF
CDR3nt: TGTGCCAGCTCACCCGACAGGGCGACTAATGAAAAACTGTTTTTT

abundance: -
d_gene: -
j_gene: TRBJ1-6
v_gene: TRBV18
CDR3aa: CASSRELAEPLHF
CDR3nt: TGTGCCAGCTCACGGGAGCTCGCGGAACCCCTCCACTTT

abundance: -
d_gene: -
j_gene: TRBJ1-2
v_gene: TRBV19
CDR3aa: CASSFRAVEGYGYTF
CDR3nt: TGTGCCAGTAGTTTTCGCGCTGTGGAAGGCTATGGCTACACCTTC

abundance: -
d_gene: -
j_gene: TRBJ2-5
v_gene: TRBV6-5
CDR3aa: CASSRSRDPQETQYF
CDR3nt: TGTGCCAGCAGTCGGTCGAGGGATCCTCAAGAGACCCAGTACTTC

abundance: -
d_gene: -
j_gene: TRBJ1-2
v_gene: TRBV12-5
CDR3aa: CASGSGEGLRGYTF
CDR3nt: TGTGCTAGTGGCTCAGGGGAGGGCCTACGTGGCTACACCTTC

abundance: -
d_gene: -
j_gene: TRBJ2-2
v_gene: TRBV5-1
CDR3aa: CASRRRDRNTGELFF
CDR3nt: TGCGCCAGCAGGCGGCGGGACAGGAACACCGGGGAGCTGTTTTTT

abundance: once
d_gene: TRBD1
j_gene: TRBJ2-3
v_gene: TRBV5-1
CDR3aa: CASSLDTGGIDTQYF
CDR3nt: TGCGCCAGCAGCTTGGATACAGGGGGTATAGATACGCAGTATTTT

abundance: -
d_gene: -
j_gene: TRBJ2-2
v_gene: TRBV3-1/TRBV3-2
CDR3aa: CASSQVGVAINTGELFF
CDR3nt: TGTGCCAGCAGCCAAGTTGGGGTAGCGATCAACACCGGGGAGCTGTTTTTT

abundance: -
d_gene: TRBD1
j_gene: TRBJ1-6
v_gene: TRBV7-2
CDR3aa: CASSPGGTGGENSPLHF
CDR3nt: TGTGCCAGCAGCCCTGGTGGGACAGGGGGCGAGAATTCACCCCTCCACTTT

abundance: once
d_gene: TRBD2
j_gene: TRBJ2-1
v_gene: TRBV9
CDR3aa: CASSVVAGGNNEQFF
CDR3nt: TGTGCCAGCAGCGTAGTAGCGGGGGGGAACAATGAGCAGTTCTTC

abundance: -
d_gene: -
j_gene: TRBJ2-7
v_gene: TRBV19
CDR3aa: CASKPGPRAYEQYF
CDR3nt: TGTGCCAGCAAACCGGGACCTAGAGCCTACGAGCAGTACTTC